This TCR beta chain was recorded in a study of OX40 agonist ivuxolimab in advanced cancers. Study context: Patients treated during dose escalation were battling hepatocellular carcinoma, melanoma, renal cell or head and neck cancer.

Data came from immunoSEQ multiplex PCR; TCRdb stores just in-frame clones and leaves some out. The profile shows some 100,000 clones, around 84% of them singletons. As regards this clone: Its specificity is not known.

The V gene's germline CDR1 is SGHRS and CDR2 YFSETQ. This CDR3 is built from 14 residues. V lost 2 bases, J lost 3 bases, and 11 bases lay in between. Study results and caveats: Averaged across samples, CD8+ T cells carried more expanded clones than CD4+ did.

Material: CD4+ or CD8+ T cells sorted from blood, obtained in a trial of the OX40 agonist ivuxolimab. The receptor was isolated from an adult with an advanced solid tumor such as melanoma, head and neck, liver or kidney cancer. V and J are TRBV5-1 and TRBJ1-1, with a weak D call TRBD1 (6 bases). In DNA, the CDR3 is TGCGCCAGCAGCTTCCAGGGGTTGGACACTGAAGCTTTCTTT. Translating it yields CASSFQGLDTEAFF.